This T cell receptor (beta chain) came from a study of blood T cell repertoires in COVID-19 (dated by TCRdb to 2020 to 2021). In the study overall: Collaborator samples came from the United States, Italy and Spain and covered acute and convalescent phases of COVID-19. The repertoires were released in a freely available public database intended as a resource for research on the immune response to SARS-CoV-2. Samples were obtained from the ongoing ImmuneRACE study (first 160 participants) and from roughly 1,300 subjects provided by 6 global collaborators. Sample metadata almost always included a de-identified subject ID, COVID-19 status, age in years and sex. The prospective study material was composed of cDNA or gDNA derived from T cells, B-cell-depleted T cells, or PBMCs. Where HLA class I and class II types were available, the types were taken from metadata supplied by the sample provider, not from assay-based typing. Deeply sampled blood TCRbeta repertoires from subjects exposed to, actively infected with, or recovered from COVID-19 were included in the dataset. Here is what the overall study found, with its caveats: The quantity of clinical and demographic metadata differed by source and by participant and was supplied without curation.

TCRbeta CDR3 regions were amplified from genomic DNA by means of the immunoSEQ Assay, a bias-controlled multiplex PCR. Turning to the authors' computational methods: Within the assay, amplification of reference gene primers was used to estimate how many nucleated cells each sample contained. Sequence reads were collapsed and filtered to measure the absolute abundance of every unique TCRbeta CDR3 rearrangement. Productive Simpson clonality was computed per sample as the square root of Simpson's diversity index over productive rearrangements. TCRdb stores this immuneACCESS table with in-frame sequences only. Part of the clones is absent; in the studies checked, under half of the shortfall reflects unresolved V genes, and no reason is known for the rest. D and trimming come from the DNA, and the V and J calls and clone size come from that table. The sample table holds 390,000 or so clones, of which approximately 90% were seen once. Around 1% of the sample goes to the ten largest clones.

Regarding this clone: Its antigen specificity is not known. Nothing much larger sits one base from this clone, and base qualities are not available.

Participants in the prospective study were aged roughly 18 to 100 years, lived in over 20 United States geographic areas, and enrolled through a virtual design. Cohort assignment in the prospective study relied on participant-reported clinical history from a screening survey and a study questionnaire. ImmuneRACE Cohort 3 recovered participants were defined by two consecutive negative NP/OP PCR tests, healthcare professional clearance, or symptom resolution. Each participant in the prospective study had whole blood, serum and a nasopharyngeal or oropharyngeal swab collected by mobile phlebotomists. Prospective study participants could optionally give additional blood draws and questionnaires over an approximately two-month period. Blood samples from the prospective study were shipped frozen or at room temperature prior to DNA extraction. The CDR3, cysteine through phenylalanine, is 12 amino acids long. Solely the CDR3 DNA is kept, with 36 bases framed from the first base. Trimming removed 3 bases from V and 11 bases from J, leaving 8 bases between the germline ends.

The source is a man younger than 30 who had recovered from COVID-19. Here the chain combines TRBV12-3 or TRBV12-4 and TRBJ1-6, with TRBD1 tentatively as D gene (5 bases match). The source material was PBMCs or T cells enriched from blood (not recorded which). The CDR3 region reads CASSLKGTPLHF. The DNA reads as follows: TGTGCCAGCAGTTTGAAGGGGACACCCCTCCACTTT.